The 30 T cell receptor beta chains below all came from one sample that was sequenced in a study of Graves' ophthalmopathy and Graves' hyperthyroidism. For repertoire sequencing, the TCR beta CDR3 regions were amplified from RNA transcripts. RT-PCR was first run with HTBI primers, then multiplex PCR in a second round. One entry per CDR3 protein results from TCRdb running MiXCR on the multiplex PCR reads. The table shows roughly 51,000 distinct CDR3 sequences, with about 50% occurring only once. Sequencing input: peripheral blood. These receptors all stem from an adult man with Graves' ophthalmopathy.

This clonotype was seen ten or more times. CDR3: CASSQAGTPGYTF. DNA of the CDR3: TGCGCCAGCAGCCAAGCCGGGACTCCCGGCTACACCTTC. The J gene is TRBJ1-2, the V gene TRBV4-1; a weak D match, TRBD1 (5 bases). The CDR3 spans 13 residues. With 1 base removed from V and 8 bases from J, the gap between germline ends came to 11 bases. Germline loops: CDR1 MGHRA, CDR2 YSYEKL.

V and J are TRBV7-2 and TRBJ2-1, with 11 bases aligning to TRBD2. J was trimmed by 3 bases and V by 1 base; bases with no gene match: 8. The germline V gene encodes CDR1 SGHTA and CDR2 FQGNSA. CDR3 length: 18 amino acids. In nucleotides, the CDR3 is TGTGCCAGCAGCTTAGGGGTTAGCGGGAGGGCCGACTACAATGAGCAGTTCTTC. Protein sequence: CASSLGVSGRADYNEQFF.

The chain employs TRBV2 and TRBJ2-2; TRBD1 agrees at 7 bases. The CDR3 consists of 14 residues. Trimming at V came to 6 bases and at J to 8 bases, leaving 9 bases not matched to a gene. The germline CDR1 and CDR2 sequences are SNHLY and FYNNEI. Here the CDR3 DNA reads TGTGCCAGCAGGAAAGACAGGGTAACGGGGGAGCTGTTTTTT. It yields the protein CASRKDRVTGELFF.

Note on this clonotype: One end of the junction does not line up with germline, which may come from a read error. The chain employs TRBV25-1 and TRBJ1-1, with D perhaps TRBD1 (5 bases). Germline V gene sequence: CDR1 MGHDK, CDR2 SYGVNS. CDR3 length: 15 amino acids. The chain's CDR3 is CASSQQGAINTGAFF. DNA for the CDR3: TGTGCCAGCAGCCAGCAGGGTGCCATCAACACTGGAGCTTTCTTT.

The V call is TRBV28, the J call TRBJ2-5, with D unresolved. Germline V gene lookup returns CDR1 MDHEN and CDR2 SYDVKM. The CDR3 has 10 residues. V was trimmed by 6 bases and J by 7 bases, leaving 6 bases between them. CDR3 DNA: TGTGCCAGCAGGACCGGGACCCAGTACTTC. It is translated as CASRTGTQYF.

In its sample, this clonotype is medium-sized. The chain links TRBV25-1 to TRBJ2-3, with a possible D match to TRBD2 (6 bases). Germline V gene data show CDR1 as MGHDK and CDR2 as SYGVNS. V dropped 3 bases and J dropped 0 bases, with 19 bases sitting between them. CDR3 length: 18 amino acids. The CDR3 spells CASSDSGHLQSSTDTQYF. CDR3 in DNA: TGTGCCAGCAGTGACAGCGGGCACTTACAATCTAGCACAGATACGCAGTATTTT.

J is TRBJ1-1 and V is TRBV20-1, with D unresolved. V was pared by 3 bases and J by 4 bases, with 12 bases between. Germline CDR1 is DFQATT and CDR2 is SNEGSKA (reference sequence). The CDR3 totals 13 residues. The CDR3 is CSASARWGTEAFF. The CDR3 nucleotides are TGCAGTGCTAGTGCTAGATGGGGCACTGAAGCTTTCTTT.

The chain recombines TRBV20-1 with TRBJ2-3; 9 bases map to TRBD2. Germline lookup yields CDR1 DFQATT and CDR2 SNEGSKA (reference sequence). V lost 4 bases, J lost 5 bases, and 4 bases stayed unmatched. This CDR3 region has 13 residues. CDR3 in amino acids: CSATSGMGDTQYF. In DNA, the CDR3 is TGCAGTGCTACTAGCGGGATGGGAGATACGCAGTATTTT.

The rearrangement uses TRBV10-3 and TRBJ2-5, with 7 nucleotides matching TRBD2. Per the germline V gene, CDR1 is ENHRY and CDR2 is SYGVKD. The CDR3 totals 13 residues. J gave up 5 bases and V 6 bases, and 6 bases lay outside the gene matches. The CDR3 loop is CAIRGGSGETQYF. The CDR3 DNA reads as TGTGCCATCAGAGGCGGGAGTGGGGAGACCCAGTACTTC.

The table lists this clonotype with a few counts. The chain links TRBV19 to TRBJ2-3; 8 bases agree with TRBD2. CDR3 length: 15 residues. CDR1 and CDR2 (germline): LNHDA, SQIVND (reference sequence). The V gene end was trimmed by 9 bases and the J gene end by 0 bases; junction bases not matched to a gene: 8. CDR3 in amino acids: CASSYSSGSTDTQYF. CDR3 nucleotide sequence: TGTGCCAGCAGTTACTCTAGCGGGAGCACAGATACGCAGTATTTT.

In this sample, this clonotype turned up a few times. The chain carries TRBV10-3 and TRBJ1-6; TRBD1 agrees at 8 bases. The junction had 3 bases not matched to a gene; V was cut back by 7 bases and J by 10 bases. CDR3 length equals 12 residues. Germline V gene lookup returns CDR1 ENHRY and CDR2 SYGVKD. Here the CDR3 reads CAITSGGSPLHF. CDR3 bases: TGTGCCATCACTTCAGGGGGCTCACCCCTCCACTTT.

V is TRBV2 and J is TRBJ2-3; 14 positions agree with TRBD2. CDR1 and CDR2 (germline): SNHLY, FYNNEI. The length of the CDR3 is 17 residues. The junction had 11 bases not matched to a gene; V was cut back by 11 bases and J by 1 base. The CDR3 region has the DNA TGTGCCGGACGACTAGCGGGGGGGCGGAGGGGCACAGATACGCAGTATTTT. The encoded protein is CAGRLAGGRRGTDTQYF. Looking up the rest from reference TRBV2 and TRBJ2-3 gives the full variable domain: EPEVTQTPSHQVTQMGQEVILRCVPISNHLYFYWYRQILGQKVEFLVSFYNNEISEKSEIFDDQFSVERPDGSNFTLKIRSTKLEDSAMYFCAGRLAGGRRGTDTQYFGPGTRLTVL.

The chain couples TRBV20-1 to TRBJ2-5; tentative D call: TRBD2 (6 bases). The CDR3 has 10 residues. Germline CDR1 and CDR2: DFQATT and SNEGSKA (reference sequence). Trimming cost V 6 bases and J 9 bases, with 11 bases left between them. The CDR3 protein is CSAMLASQYF. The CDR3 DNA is TGCAGTGCCATGCTAGCGTCCCAGTACTTC.

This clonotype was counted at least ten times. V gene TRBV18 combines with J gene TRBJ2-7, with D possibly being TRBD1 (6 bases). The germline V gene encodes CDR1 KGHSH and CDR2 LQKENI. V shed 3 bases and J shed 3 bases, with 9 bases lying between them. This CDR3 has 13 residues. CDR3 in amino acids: CASSPTGIYEQYF. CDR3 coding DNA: TGTGCCAGCTCACCTACAGGGATCTACGAGCAGTACTTC.

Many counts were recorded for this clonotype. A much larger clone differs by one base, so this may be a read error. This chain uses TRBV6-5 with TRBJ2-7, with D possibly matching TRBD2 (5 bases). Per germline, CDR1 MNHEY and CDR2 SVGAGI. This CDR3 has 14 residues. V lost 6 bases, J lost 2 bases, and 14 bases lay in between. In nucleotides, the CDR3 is TGTGCCAGCAGCTCTGGGAGTCGAGCCTACGAGCAGTACTTC. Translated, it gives CASSSGSRAYEQYF.

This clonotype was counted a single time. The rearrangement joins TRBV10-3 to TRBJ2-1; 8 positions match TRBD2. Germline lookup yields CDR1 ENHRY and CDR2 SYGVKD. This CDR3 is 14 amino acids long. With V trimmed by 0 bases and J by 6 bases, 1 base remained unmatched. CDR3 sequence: CAISESLAGNEQFF. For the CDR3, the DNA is TGTGCCATCAGTGAGTCGCTAGCGGGCAATGAGCAGTTCTTC.

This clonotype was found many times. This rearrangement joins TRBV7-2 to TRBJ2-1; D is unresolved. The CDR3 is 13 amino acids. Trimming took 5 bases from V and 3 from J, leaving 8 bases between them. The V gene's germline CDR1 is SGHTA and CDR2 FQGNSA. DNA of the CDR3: TGTGCCAGCAGCCCGAGGAACTACAATGAGCAGTTCTTC. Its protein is CASSPRNYNEQFF.

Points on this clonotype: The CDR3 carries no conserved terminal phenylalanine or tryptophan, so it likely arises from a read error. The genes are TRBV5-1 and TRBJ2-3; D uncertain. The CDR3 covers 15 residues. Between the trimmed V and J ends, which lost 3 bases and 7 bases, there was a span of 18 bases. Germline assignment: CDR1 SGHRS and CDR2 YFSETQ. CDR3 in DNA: TGCGCCAGCAGCTCGGAAGACCCCAGCAGGAATACGCAGTATTTG. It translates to CASSSEDPSRNTQYL.

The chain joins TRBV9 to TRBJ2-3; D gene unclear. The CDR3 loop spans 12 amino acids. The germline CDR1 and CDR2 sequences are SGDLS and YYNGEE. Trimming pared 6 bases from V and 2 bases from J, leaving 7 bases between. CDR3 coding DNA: TGTGCCAGCAAAGGCTTCACAGATACGCAGTATTTT. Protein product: CASKGFTDTQYF.

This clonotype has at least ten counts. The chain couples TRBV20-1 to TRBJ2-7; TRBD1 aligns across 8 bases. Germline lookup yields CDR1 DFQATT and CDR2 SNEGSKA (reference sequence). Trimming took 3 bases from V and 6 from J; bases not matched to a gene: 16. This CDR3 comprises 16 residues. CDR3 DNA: TGCAGTGCTAGGGTGACCGACAGGGGACGACGGGGCGAGCAGTACTTC. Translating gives CSARVTDRGRRGEQYF.

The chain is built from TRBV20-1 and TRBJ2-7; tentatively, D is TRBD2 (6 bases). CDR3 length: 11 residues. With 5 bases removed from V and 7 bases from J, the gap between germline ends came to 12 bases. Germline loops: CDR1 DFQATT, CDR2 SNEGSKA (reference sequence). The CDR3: CSAPRGYEQYF. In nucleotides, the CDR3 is TGCAGTGCTCCGCGGGGCTATGAGCAGTACTTC.

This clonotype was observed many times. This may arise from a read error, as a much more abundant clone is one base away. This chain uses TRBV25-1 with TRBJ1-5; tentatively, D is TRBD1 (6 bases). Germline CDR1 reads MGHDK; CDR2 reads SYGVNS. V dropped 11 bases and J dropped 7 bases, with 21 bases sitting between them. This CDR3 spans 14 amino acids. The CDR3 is CAGEAHGGGQPQHF. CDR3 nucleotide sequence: TGTGCCGGCGAAGCCCACGGGGGGGGCCAGCCCCAGCATTTT.

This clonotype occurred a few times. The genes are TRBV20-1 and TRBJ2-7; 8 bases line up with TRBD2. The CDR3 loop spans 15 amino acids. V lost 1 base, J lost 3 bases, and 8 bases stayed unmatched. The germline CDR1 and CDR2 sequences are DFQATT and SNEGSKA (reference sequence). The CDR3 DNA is TGCAGTGCTAGAGGTCATACTAGCGGACACTACGAGCAGTACTTC. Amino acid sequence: CSARGHTSGHYEQYF.

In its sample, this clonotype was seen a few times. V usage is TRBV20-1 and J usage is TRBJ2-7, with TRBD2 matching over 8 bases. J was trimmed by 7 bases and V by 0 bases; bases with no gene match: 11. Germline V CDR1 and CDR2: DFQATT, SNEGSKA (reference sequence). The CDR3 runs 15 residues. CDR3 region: CSARDLGSGMGEQYF. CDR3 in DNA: TGCAGTGCTAGAGATCTGGGTAGCGGGATGGGGGAGCAGTACTTC.

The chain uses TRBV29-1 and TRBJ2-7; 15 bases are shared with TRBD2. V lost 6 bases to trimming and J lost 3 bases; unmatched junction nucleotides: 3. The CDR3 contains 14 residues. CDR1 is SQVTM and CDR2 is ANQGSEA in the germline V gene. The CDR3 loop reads CSVGTSGRSYEQYF. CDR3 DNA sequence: TGCAGCGTGGGGACTAGCGGGAGGAGCTACGAGCAGTACTTC.

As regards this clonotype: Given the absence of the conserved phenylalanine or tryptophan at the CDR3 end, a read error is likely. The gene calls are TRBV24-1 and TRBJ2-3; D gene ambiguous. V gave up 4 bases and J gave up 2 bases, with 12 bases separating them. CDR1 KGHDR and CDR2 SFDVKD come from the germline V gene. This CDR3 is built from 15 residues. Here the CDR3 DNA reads TGTGCCACCAGTGACCGCCGGGCAAACACAGATACGCAGTATTGT. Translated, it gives CATSDRRANTDTQYC.

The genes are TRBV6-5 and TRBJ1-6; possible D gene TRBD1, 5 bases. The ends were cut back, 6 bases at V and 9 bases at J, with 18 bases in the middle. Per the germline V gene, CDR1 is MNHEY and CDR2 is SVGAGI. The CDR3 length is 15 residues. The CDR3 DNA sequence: TGTGCCAGCAGCCACGTTCGAAAGGGGAGTTCACCCCTCCACTTT. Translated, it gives CASSHVRKGSSPLHF.

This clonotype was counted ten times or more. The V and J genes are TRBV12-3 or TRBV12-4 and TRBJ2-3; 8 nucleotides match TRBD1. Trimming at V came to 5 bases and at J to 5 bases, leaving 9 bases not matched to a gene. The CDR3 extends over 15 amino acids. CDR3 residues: CASSPRDRRGDTQYF. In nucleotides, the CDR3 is TGTGCCAGCAGTCCCCGGGACAGGAGAGGAGATACGCAGTATTTT.

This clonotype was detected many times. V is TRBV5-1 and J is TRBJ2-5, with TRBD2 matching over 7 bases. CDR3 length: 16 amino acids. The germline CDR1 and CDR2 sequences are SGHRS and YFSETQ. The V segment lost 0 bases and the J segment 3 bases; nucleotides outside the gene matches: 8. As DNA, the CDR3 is TGCGCCAGCAGCTTGGACGTGGGCGGGGGAAAAGAGACCCAGTACTTC. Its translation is CASSLDVGGGKETQYF.

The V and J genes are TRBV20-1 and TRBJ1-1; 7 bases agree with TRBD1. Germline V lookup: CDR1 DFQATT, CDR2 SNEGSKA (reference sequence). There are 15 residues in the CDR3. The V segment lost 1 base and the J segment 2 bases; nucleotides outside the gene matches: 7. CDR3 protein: CSARVGRGGNTEAFF. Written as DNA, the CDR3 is TGCAGTGCTAGAGTAGGCAGGGGGGGAAACACTGAAGCTTTCTTT.